This TCR beta chain was documented in a study of blood T cell repertoires in COVID-19. Background on the study: Specimens from acute and convalescent COVID-19 originated in the United States, Italy and Spain. T cells, B-cell-depleted T cells, or PBMCs provided the cDNA or gDNA that served as material.

In the original analysis: Reference gene primer amplification gave nucleated cell count estimates. The repertoire was sequenced with immunoSEQ multiplex PCR; TCRdb's copy has only in-frame clones and lacks some. The DNA was the basis for D and trimming; V, J and clone size are from that table. The sample lists approximately 400,000 clones, 81% occurring once. This CDR3 has 16 amino acids. The V gene end was trimmed by 2 bases and the J gene end by 2 bases; junction bases not matched to a gene: 9. Germline CDR1 reads MNHNS; CDR2 reads SASEGT. The J gene is TRBJ2-7, the V gene TRBV6-1; the match to TRBD1 covers 7 bases. This sequence was found in a human donor with acute or convalescent COVID-19. The donor label of this sample is uncertain. Sequences were obtained from peripheral blood. The chain's CDR3 is CASSEMGTVGAYEQYF. CDR3 nucleotide sequence: TGTGCCAGCAGTGAAATGGGGACAGTCGGGGCCTACGAGCAGTACTTC.